This TCR beta chain was profiled in a study of identical twins. The sample holds many counts of this clonotype. TCRdb fed the 5' RACE reads into MiXCR, producing one record per CDR3 protein. Here the sample spans 690,000 or so distinct CDR3 sequences, 5.5% to 7.5% being singletons. This CDR3 is 18 amino acids long. Germline V gene data show CDR1 as MNHEY and CDR2 as SMNVEV (reference sequence). Trimming shortened V by 5 bases and J by 0 bases, and 20 bases separated the two germline ends. The chain combines TRBV27 with TRBJ1-5, with unresolved D. This clonotype was obtained from a man aged 18-30 years in good health. Sequencing used naive T cells sorted from blood. The CDR3 DNA follows: TGTGCCAGCAGTCCGACCCCCTTCGGACGGGATAGCAATCAGCCCCAGCATTTT. Its protein is CASSPTPFGRDSNQPQHF.